This TCR beta chain was sequenced for a study of graft-versus-host responses after intestinal transplantation (dated by TCRdb to the early 2020s). General notes on the study: The transplants that recipients received were multivisceral, liver-intestinal, or isolated intestinal. Every recipient was given anti-thymocyte globulin induction, then maintenance tacrolimus and steroids for about three years. After intestinal transplantation, graft-versus-host and host-versus-graft alloreactive T cell clones in the graft, circulation and bone marrow were tracked using bulk TCR-beta CDR3 sequencing. Alloreactive clones were identified by sequencing pre-transplant mixed lymphocyte reaction products and comparing these products with unstimulated pre-transplant donor and recipient T cells. Of the approximately 25 intestinal transplant recipients enrolled in the cohort, one of whom was a retransplant, a few patients without pretransplant specimens were excluded. A peak of at least 4% donor T cells among recipient peripheral blood mononuclear cells was the definition used for donor T cell macrochimerism. Rather than being sequenced by the commercial service, samples from a few later patients were sequenced in-house on an Illumina MiSeq and processed with MiXCR.

CDR1 and CDR2 are read off the germline V gene as MNHEY and SVGAGI. V loses 1 base, J loses 0 bases, and the germline ends lie 11 bases apart. Including cysteine and phenylalanine, the CDR3 has 16 amino acids. The retained sequence is limited to the CDR3, 48 bases, with the frame set at the first base. What the time point label conveys for this sample: cells obtained before transplantation from donor or recipient. CD3+CD4+ and CD3+CD8+ populations were FACS-sorted from unstimulated pre-transplant donor and recipient cells taken from spleen or lymph nodes. Here is what the overall study found, with its caveats: Patients with donor T cell macrochimerism had high GvH to HvG T cell clonal ratios in their allografts. GvH clones turned up in recipient bone marrow, with some appearing earlier in ileal mucosa or blood, a pattern consistent with an intestinal mucosal origin. The conclusions were limited by the relatively low number and heterogeneity of the intestinal transplant patients. Early after transplant, peak levels of circulating GvH clones were associated with declines in HvG clones.

On this clone: Its antigen specificity is not known. Base quality data are lacking; no much larger clone is found one base away.

Library construction relied on the immunoSEQ multiplex PCR assay. In most patients, genomic DNA was isolated using the Qiagen DNeasy Blood and Tissue Kit and sent frozen to Adaptive Biotechnologies for TCR sequencing. High-throughput TCR-beta CDR3 sequencing of genomic DNA from most patients was performed by Adaptive Biotechnologies. Under the source paper's analysis protocol: Adaptive's ImmunoSEQ software was the source of the TCR sequencing data for 15 to 20 patients, while three other patients were processed with MiXCR and VDJtools. To correct CD4 versus CD8 sorting errors, sequences present in both subsets at a frequency ratio below 5:1 were removed. Because the origin of CDR3 nucleotide sequences shared between donor and recipient could not be assigned, those sequences were removed. To be classed as alloreactive, a clone needed at least 2-fold expansion over unstimulated cells and a minimum CFSE-low frequency of 0.002% (template counts) or 0.001% (read counts). Clones were considered mappable if detected in sequenced pre-transplant spleen, lymph node, or MLR CFSE-low populations of the donor or recipient. Cumulative frequency of alloreactive clones was calculated as a percentage of all sequences weighted by copy number. The table comes from immuneACCESS by way of TCRdb, which keeps in-frame sequences with V and J called. Part of the clones is missing from these tables; in studies checked, under half for an unresolved V gene and the rest for unknown reasons. D and trimming come from the DNA, and the V and J calls and clone size come from that table. Counted in this sample were about 85,000 clones; around 80% of them appeared once. Jointly, the top ten make up approximately 0.88% of the sample.

The source was unstimulated CD4+ T cells sorted from spleen or lymph node cells, collected before intestinal transplant. The clonotype comes from a human donor who received an intestinal transplant. Recombination connected TRBV6-5 to TRBJ2-3, and the D gene may be TRBD2, 6 bases matching. The CDR3 here reads CASSYLGGYSTDTQYF. The sequenced DNA: TGTGCCAGCAGTTACTTGGGAGGCTATAGCACAGATACGCAGTATTTT.